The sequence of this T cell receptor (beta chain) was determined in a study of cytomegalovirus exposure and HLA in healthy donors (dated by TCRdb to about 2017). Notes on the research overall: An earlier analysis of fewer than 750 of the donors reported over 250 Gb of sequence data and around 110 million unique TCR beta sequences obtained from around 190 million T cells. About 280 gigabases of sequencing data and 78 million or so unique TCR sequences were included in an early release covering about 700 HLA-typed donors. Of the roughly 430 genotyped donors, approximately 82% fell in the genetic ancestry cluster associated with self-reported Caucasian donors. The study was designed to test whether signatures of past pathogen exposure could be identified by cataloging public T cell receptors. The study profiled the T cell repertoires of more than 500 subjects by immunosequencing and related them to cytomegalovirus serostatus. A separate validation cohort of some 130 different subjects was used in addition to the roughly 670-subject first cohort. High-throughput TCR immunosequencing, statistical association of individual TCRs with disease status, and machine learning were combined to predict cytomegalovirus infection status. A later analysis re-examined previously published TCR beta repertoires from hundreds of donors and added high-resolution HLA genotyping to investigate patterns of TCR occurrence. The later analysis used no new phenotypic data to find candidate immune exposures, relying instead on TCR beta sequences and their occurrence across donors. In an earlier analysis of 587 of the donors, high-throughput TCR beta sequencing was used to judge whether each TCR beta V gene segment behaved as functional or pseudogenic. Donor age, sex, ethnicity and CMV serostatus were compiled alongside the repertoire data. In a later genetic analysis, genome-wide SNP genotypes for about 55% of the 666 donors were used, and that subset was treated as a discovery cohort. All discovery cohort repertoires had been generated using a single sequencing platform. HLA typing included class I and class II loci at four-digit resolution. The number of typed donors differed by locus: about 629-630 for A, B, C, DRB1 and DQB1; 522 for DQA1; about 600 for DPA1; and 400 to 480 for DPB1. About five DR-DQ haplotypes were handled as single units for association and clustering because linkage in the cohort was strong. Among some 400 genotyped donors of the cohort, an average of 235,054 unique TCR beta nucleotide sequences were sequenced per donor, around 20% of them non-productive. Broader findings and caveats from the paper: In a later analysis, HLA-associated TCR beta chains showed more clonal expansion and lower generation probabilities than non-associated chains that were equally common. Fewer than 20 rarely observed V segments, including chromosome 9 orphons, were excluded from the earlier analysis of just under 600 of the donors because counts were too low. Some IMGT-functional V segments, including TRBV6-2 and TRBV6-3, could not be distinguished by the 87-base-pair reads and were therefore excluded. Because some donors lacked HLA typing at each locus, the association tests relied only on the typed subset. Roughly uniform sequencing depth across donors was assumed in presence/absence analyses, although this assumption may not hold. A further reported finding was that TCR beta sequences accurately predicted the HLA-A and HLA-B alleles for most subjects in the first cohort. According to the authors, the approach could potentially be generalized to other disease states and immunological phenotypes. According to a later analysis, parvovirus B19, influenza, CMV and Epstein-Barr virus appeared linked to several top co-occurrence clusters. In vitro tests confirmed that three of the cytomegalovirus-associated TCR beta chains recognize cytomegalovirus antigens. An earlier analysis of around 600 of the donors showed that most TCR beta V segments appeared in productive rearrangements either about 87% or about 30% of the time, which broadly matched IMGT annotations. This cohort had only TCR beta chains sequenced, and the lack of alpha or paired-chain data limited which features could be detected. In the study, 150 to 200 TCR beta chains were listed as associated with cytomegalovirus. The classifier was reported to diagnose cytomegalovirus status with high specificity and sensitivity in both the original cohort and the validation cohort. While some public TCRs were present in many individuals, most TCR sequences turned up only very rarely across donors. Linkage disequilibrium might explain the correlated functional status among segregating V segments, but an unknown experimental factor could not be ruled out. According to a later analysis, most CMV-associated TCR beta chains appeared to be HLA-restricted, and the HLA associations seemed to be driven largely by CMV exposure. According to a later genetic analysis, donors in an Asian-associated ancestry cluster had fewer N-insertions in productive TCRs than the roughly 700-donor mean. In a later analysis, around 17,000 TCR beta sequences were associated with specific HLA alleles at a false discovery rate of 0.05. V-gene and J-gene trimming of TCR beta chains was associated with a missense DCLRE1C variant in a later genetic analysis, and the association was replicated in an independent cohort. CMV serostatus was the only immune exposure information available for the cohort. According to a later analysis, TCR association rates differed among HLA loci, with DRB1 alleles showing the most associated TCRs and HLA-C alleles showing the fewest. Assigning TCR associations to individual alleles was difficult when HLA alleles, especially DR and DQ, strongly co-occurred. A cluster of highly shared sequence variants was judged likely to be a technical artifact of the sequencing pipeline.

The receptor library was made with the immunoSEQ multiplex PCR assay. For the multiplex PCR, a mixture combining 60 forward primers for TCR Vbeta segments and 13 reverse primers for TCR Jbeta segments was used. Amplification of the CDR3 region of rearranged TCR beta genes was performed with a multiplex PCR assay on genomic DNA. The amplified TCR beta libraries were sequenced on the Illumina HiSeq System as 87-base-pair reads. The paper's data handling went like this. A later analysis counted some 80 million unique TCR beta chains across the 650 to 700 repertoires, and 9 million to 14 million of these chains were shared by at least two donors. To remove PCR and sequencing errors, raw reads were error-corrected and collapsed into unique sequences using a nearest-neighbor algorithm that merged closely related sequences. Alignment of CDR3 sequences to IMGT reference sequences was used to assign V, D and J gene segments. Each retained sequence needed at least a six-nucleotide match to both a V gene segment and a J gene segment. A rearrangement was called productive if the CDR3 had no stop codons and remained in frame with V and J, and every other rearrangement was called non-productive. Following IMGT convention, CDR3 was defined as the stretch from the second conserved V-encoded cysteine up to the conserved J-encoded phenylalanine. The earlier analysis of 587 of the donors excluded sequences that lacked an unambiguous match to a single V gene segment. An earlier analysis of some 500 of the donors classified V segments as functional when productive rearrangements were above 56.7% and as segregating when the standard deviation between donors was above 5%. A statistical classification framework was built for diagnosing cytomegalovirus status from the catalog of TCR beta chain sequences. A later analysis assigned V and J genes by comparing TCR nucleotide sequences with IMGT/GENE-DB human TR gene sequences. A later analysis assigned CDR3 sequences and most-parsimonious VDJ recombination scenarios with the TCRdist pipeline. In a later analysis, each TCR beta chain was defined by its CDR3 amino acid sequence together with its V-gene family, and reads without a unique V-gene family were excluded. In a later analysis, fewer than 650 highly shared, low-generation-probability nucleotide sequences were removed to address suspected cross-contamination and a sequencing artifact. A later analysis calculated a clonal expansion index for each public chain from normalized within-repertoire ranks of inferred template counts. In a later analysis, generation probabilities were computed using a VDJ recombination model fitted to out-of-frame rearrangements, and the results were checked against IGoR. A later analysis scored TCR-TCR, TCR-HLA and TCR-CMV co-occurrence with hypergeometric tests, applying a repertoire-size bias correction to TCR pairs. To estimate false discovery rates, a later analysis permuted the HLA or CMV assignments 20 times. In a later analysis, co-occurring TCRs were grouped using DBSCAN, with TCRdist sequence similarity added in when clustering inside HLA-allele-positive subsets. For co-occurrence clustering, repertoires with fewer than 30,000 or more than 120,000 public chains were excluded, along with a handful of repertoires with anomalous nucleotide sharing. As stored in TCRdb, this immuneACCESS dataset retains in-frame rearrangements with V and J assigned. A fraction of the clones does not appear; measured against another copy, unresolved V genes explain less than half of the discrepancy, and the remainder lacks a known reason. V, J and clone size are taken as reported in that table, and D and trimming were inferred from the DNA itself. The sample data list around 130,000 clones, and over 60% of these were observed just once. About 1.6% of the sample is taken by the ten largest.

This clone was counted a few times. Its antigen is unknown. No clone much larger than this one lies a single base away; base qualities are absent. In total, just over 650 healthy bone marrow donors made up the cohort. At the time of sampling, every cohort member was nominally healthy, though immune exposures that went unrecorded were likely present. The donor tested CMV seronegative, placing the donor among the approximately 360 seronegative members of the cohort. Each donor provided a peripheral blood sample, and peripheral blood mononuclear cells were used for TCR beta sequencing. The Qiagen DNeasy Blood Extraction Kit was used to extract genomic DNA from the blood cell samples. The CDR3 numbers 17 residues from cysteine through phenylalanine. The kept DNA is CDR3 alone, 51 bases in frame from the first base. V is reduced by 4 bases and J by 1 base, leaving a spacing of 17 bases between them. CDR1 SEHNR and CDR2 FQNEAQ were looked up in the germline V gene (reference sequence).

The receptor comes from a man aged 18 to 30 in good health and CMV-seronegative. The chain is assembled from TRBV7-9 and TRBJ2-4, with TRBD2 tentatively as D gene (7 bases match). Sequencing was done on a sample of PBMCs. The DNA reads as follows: TGTGCCAGCAGCTCGATGCCTAGGGGGGGTGCCAAAAACATTCAGTACTTC. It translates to CASSSMPRGGAKNIQYF.